The T cell receptor beta chain described here comes from a study of identical twins. This clonotype was detected a few times. Its target is not known. Findings of the study overall: For out-of-frame beta sequences, excess twin sharing was weaker. Compared with unrelated sharing, twin-shared out-of-frame alpha sequences had more low-probability sequences.

TCRdb processed the 5' RACE reads anew with MiXCR; each CDR3 protein has one entry. The repertoire holds hundreds of thousands of distinct CDR3 sequences, with approximately 13% as singletons. Germline V CDR1 and CDR2: MNHEY, SVGEGT. J was trimmed by 2 bases and V by 6 bases; bases with no gene match: 6. The CDR3 length is 16 residues. These data also formed part of another study, on yellow fever vaccine responses in identical twins.

The rearrangement uses TRBV6-2 or TRBV6-3 and TRBJ2-3; 12 bases align to TRBD2. What was sequenced was PBMCs. This TCR came from a woman between 18 and 30 years old in good health. DNA for the CDR3: TGTGCCAGCAGACGAGGACTAGCGGGAACCACAGATACGCAGTATTTT. Protein sequence: CASRRGLAGTTDTQYF.